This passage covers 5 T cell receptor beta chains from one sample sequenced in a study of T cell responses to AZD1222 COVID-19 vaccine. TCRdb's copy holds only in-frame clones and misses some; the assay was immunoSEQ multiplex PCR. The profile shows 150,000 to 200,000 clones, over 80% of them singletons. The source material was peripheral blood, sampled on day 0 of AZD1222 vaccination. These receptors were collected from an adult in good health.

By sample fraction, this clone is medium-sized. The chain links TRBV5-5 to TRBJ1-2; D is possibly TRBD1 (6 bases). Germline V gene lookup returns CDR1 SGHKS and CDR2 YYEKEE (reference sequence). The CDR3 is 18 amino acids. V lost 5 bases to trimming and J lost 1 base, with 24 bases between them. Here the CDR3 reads CASRGLGGPDGVNYGYTF. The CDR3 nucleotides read TGTGCCAGCAGGGGCTTGGGGGGGCCGGACGGCGTTAACTATGGCTACACCTTC.

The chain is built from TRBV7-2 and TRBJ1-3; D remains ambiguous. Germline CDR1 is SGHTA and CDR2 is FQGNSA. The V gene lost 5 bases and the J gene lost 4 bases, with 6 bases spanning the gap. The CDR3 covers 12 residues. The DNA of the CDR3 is TGTGCCAGCAGCCCGACAGGAAACACCATATATTTT. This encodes CASSPTGNTIYF.

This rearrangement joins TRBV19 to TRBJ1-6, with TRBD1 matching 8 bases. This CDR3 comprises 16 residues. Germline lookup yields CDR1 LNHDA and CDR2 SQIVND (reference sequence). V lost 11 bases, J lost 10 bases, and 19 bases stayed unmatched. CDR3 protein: CAAGRTGPFEGSPLHF. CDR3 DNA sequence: TGTGCCGCCGGACGGACAGGGCCTTTTGAAGGATCACCCCTCCACTTT.

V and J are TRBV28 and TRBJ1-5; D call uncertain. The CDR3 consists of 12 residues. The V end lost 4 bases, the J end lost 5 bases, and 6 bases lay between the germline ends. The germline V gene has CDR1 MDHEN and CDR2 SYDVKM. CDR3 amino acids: CASSSSDQPQHF. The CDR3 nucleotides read TGTGCCAGCAGTTCTAGTGATCAGCCCCAGCATTTT.

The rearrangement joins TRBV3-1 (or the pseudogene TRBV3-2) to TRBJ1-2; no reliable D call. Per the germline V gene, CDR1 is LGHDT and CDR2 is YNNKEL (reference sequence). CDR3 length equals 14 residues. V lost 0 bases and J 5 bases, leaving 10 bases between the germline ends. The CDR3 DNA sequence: TGTGCCAGCAGCCAAGATCGGAAGGGTTATGGCTACACCTTC. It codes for CASSQDRKGYGYTF.